The rows below give T cell receptor beta chains drawn from one sample of a study of blood T cell repertoires in COVID-19. Data came from immunoSEQ multiplex PCR; TCRdb stores just in-frame clones and leaves some out. The table includes around 240,000 clones, about nine tenths detected once. Sequenced: PBMCs or T cells enriched from blood (not recorded which). The receptors derive from a human donor in a cohort exposed to, infected with or recovered from COVID-19 (not recorded which). The donor label of this sample is uncertain. Both conserved end residues are part of each CDR3. Clone sizes are given selectively: once, few, many, or a class where the clone is expanded.

J gene: TRBJ1-4
clone size: once
V gene: TRBV19
CDR3 protein: CASIDTDRELFF

J gene: TRBJ2-1
clone size: NA
V gene: TRBV19
CDR3 protein: CASSIELTQGEQFF

J gene: TRBJ2-1
clone size: NA
V gene: TRBV3-1/TRBV3-2
CDR3 protein: CASSQTLSGGDYNEQFF

J gene: TRBJ1-1
clone size: NA
V gene: TRBV5-1
CDR3 protein: CASTNEINTEAFF

J gene: TRBJ2-2
clone size: NA
V gene: TRBV7-3
CDR3 protein: CASSLAGGNGELFF

J gene: TRBJ2-7
clone size: NA
V gene: TRBV7-9
CDR3 protein: CASGDRRAPYEQYF

J gene: TRBJ1-3
clone size: NA
V gene: TRBV19
CDR3 protein: CASSGGGSGNTIYF

J gene: TRBJ2-5
clone size: NA
V gene: TRBV6-1
CDR3 protein: CASSERWAPQETQYF

J gene: TRBJ1-4
clone size: NA
V gene: TRBV2
CDR3 protein: CASTREAEKLFF

J gene: TRBJ1-1
clone size: NA
V gene: TRBV6-6
CDR3 protein: CASTLSGTEAFF